This entry lists 17 T cell receptor beta chains sequenced from one sample in a study of T cells after yellow fever vaccination. TCRdb reanalysed the 5' RACE reads using MiXCR and keeps one entry per CDR3 protein. This table has a few hundred thousand distinct CDR3 sequences, about an eighth appearing once. The sample was CD4+ T cells sorted from PBMCs, taken 15 days after the yellow fever booster vaccination. All receptors derive from a man aged 18 to 30 who received the YFV17D yellow fever vaccine.

The table lists this clonotype with a few counts. The chain employs TRBV7-9 and TRBJ2-5; 9 bases are a match to TRBD2. In germline, CDR1 is SEHNR, CDR2 FQNEAQ (reference sequence). The CDR3 runs to 14 residues. The V gene end was trimmed by 3 bases and the J gene end by 5 bases; junction bases not matched to a gene: 4. CDR3 loop: CASSFLSGGETQYF. CDR3 in DNA: TGTGCCAGCAGCTTTCTTAGCGGGGGCGAGACCCAGTACTTC.

The table lists this clonotype with a few counts. V is TRBV20-1 and J is TRBJ2-3, with 12 bases aligning to TRBD1. The CDR3 loop spans 14 amino acids. Germline lookup yields CDR1 DFQATT and CDR2 SNEGSKA (reference sequence). V shed 5 bases and J 4 bases; nucleotides not matched to a gene: 4. The CDR3 reads CSAWDRGRADTQYF. DNA of the CDR3: TGCAGTGCTTGGGACAGGGGGCGGGCAGATACGCAGTATTTT.

The genes are TRBV12-3 or TRBV12-4 and TRBJ1-1, with D uncertain. V was clipped by 6 bases and J by 1 base, with 9 bases between them. The CDR3 sequence is 13 residues long. This chain's CDR3 is CASRARRNTEAFF. Written as DNA, the CDR3 is TGTGCCAGCAGGGCCAGGAGGAACACTGAAGCTTTCTTT.

This clonotype has a handful of counts. This chain connects TRBV7-2 to TRBJ2-7; D is unresolved. Deletions cut 5 bases from V and 0 bases from J, with 5 bases between. Germline V gives CDR1 SGHTA, CDR2 FQGNSA. The CDR3 consists of 12 residues. The CDR3 is CASSASSYEQYF. Written as DNA, the CDR3 is TGTGCCAGCAGCGCGAGCTCCTACGAGCAGTACTTC. The full variable domain, its missing parts supplied by reference TRBV7-2 and TRBJ2-7, is GAGVSQSPSNKVTEKGKDVELRCDPISGHTALYWYRQSLGQGLEFLIYFQGNSAPDKSGLPSDRFSAERTGGSVSTLTIQRTQQEDSAVYLCASSASSYEQYFGPGTRLTVT.

The CDR3 here is CASSQDPAGQGGEKLFF. In nucleotides, the CDR3 is TGTGCCAGCAGCCAAGATCCTGCAGGACAGGGAGGTGAAAAACTGTTTTTT. The chain recombines TRBV4-2 with TRBJ1-4, with 8 positions matching TRBD1. V trimming: 0 bases; J trimming: 7 bases; junction bases outside the gene matches: 10. The CDR3 is made up of 17 amino acids. CDR1 and CDR2 (germline): LGHNA, YNFKEQ.

This clonotype was detected a few times. This chain links TRBV4-3 with TRBJ2-5; 9 nucleotides line up with TRBD1. Germline values: CDR1 LGHNA, CDR2 YSLEER. CDR3 length: 15 amino acids. Losses at the gene ends were 4 bases for V and 5 bases for J; bases not matched to a gene: 8. The CDR3 DNA follows: TGCGCCAGCAGCCCCACCCCAGACAGGGGGGAGACCCAGTACTTC. It codes for CASSPTPDRGETQYF.

The chain links TRBV7-9 to TRBJ2-3; 12 bases match TRBD2. CDR1 and CDR2 from the germline V gene are SEHNR and FQNEAQ (reference sequence). V lost 5 bases, J lost 4 bases, and 25 bases stayed unmatched. The CDR3 has 22 residues. This chain's CDR3 is CASSRQMAGTSGFTLKADTQYF. The CDR3 nucleotides are TGTGCCAGCAGCCGACAAATGGCCGGGACTAGCGGGTTCACCCTTAAGGCAGATACGCAGTATTTT. Full variable domain (missing parts from reference TRBV7-9 and TRBJ2-3): DTGVSQNPRHKITKRGQNVTFRCDPISEHNRLYWYRQTLGQGPEFLTYFQNEAQLEKSRLLSDRFSAERPKGSFSTLEIQRTEQGDSAMYLCASSRQMAGTSGFTLKADTQYFGPGTRLTVL.

Notes on this clonotype: The junction does not match germline at one end; this may be a read error. V is TRBV20-1 and J is TRBJ1-2; D may be TRBD1 (5 bases). This CDR3 comprises 15 residues. Germline CDR1 reads DFQATT; CDR2 reads SNEGSKA (reference sequence). CDR3 region: CSARDRERGNYGYTF. CDR3 sequence (DNA): TGCAGTGCTAGAGATCGCGAGAGGGGTAACTACGGCTACACCTTC.

This clonotype has more than one count but fewer than ten. The chain employs TRBV5-1 and TRBJ2-3, with D maybe TRBD1 (6 bases). The CDR3 length is 15 residues. With 1 base removed from V and 0 bases from J, the gap between germline ends came to 9 bases. The germline CDR1 and CDR2 sequences are SGHRS and YFSETQ. Written as DNA, the CDR3 is TGCGCCAGCAGCTTGCAGGGGCCCAGCACAGATACGCAGTATTTT. Protein product: CASSLQGPSTDTQYF.

This clonotype has more than one count but fewer than ten. The rearrangement links TRBV5-1 to TRBJ2-1; tentative D call: TRBD1 (6 bases). The germline CDR1 and CDR2 sequences are SGHRS and YFSETQ. Trimming pared 4 bases from V and 5 bases from J, leaving 13 bases between. The CDR3 is 14 residues long. The chain's CDR3 is CASSLTGLHNEQFF. The CDR3 DNA follows: TGCGCCAGCAGCCTAACAGGGCTCCACAATGAGCAGTTCTTC. The full variable domain, with the rest looked up from reference TRBV5-1 and TRBJ2-1, is KAGVTQTPRYLIKTRGQQVTLSCSPISGHRSVSWYQQTPGQGLQFLFEYFSETQRNKGNFPGRFSGRQFSNSRSEMNVSTLELGDSALYLCASSLTGLHNEQFFGPGTRLTVL.

The V call is TRBV20-1, the J call TRBJ2-3, with TRBD1 matching 10 bases. This CDR3 has 14 residues. Germline-derived CDR1 and CDR2 are DFQATT and SNEGSKA (reference sequence). With 5 bases clipped from V and 1 base from J, the junction kept 3 bases outside the gene matches. CDR3 nucleotides: TGCAGTGCTGATGGGACAGGGGGCACAGATACGCAGTATTTT. Translated: CSADGTGGTDTQYF.

This chain joins TRBV29-1 and TRBJ2-5; D might be TRBD1 (5 bases). From germline, CDR1 is SQVTM and CDR2 ANQGSEA. V was pared by 4 bases and J by 5 bases, with 17 bases between. This CDR3 has 14 amino acids. As DNA, the CDR3 is TGCAGCGTTGGCTGGGGCGGTATTGCGGAGACCCAGTACTTC. It encodes CSVGWGGIAETQYF.

This clonotype was seen more than once but under ten times. The genes are TRBV7-8 and TRBJ2-3; D is unclear. The germline gives CDR1 SGHVS, CDR2 FQNEAQ. CDR3 length: 15 amino acids. V was shortened by 5 bases and J by 2 bases, with 14 bases between the two germline ends. CDR3 nucleotides: TGTGCCAGCAGCCGGCCCTCGGAGCACACAGATACGCAGTATTTT. Translating it yields CASSRPSEHTDTQYF.

The V call is TRBV12-3 or TRBV12-4, the J call TRBJ2-5, with 11 positions matching TRBD2. CDR3 size: 16 residues. Unmatched junction bases numbered 6, after V lost 4 bases and J lost 2 bases. CDR3 DNA sequence: TGTGCCAGCAGTTACGGGACTAGCGGAACGCAAGAGACCCAGTACTTC. Its protein is CASSYGTSGTQETQYF.

V is TRBV7-2 and J is TRBJ1-5; D not resolved. The CDR3 sequence is 15 residues long. From germline, CDR1 is SGHTA and CDR2 FQGNSA. V was shortened by 5 bases and J by 7 bases, with 18 bases between the two germline ends. The CDR3 bases are TGTGCCAGCAGCGAACGGACTGGGCTGGGACAGCCCCAGCATTTT. This translates into CASSERTGLGQPQHF.

About this clonotype: Since the CDR3 does not end with the conserved phenylalanine or tryptophan, this likely comes from a read error. No DNA is shown, since the ends of the CDR3 on it are uncertain; the CDR3 is the one TCRdb lists. The V call is TRBV21-1, the J call TRBJ1-1; the table's D call, TRBD1, has no DNA check behind it. TRBV21-1 is an annotated pseudogene. From its first to its last residue, the CDR3 has 8 amino acids. CDR3 sequence reads: CASSRRRG.

This clonotype was seen repeatedly, ten times or more. This chain joins TRBV7-3 and TRBJ2-1, with 7 positions matching TRBD2. The CDR3 runs to 17 residues. In germline, CDR1 is SGHTA, CDR2 FQGTGA. With 5 bases clipped from V and 0 bases from J, the junction kept 10 bases outside the gene matches. CDR3 nucleotide sequence: TGTGCCAGCAGCGATCCCGCAGGCGGGGGCTCCTACAATGAGCAGTTCTTC. Translated: CASSDPAGGGSYNEQFF. The full variable domain, in which reference TRBV7-3 and TRBJ2-1 provide the parts outside the CDR3, is GAGVSQTPSNKVTEKGKYVELRCDPISGHTALYWYRQSLGQGPEFLIYFQGTGAADDSGLPNDRFFAVRPEGSVSTLKIQRTERGDSAVYLCASSDPAGGGSYNEQFFGPGTRLTVL.